These 20 T cell receptor beta chains share one sample of origin, sequenced in a study of cytomegalovirus exposure and HLA in healthy donors. The PCR employed 60 Vbeta primers together with 13 Jbeta primers. The table came from immunoSEQ multiplex PCR; TCRdb's copy has only in-frame clones and leaves some out. The table lists some 200,000 clones. Sample: PBMCs. These receptors all stem from a girl aged 2 to 10 in good health and CMV-seropositive.

The gene calls are TRBV2 and TRBJ2-7; TRBD1 might be the D (6 bases). Germline-derived CDR1 and CDR2 are SNHLY and FYNNEI. With 7 bases removed from V and 2 bases from J, the gap between germline ends came to 15 bases. The CDR3 covers 14 residues. The CDR3 sequence: CASKDRTTAYEQYF. The DNA for the CDR3 is TGTGCCAGCAAAGACAGGACCACCGCCTACGAGCAGTACTTC.

In the case of this clone: A read error is likely, as this CDR3 ends without the conserved phenylalanine or tryptophan. V and J are TRBV7-9 and TRBJ2-7; D is undetermined. Per the germline V gene, CDR1 is SEHNR and CDR2 is FQNEAQ (reference sequence). The CDR3 extends over 14 amino acids. The germline V and J ends were trimmed by 3 bases and 0 bases, with 9 bases remaining between them. CDR3 DNA: TGTGCCAGCAGCTTTTCCAGGTACTCCTACGAGCAGTACCTC. Its translation is CASSFSRYSYEQYL.

This chain connects TRBV28 to TRBJ2-7; 7 bases match TRBD1. With V trimmed by 5 bases and J by 2 bases, 6 bases remained unmatched. Germline CDR1 is MDHEN and CDR2 is SYDVKM. This CDR3 is 14 amino acids long. CDR3 amino acids: CASSRGTAAYEQYF. The CDR3 DNA reads as TGTGCCAGCAGTAGAGGGACAGCCGCCTACGAGCAGTACTTC.

The CDR3 nucleotides read TGTGCCAGCAGTGAAGTGGGGCTAAGGACTGAAGCTTTCTTT. This sequence encodes CASSEVGLRTEAFF. This chain joins TRBV6-1 and TRBJ1-1; tentatively, D is TRBD1 (5 bases). Germline V lookup: CDR1 MNHNS, CDR2 SASEGT. Trimming took 1 base from V and 5 from J, leaving 11 bases between them. The CDR3 has 14 amino acids.

The chain links TRBV5-4 to TRBJ2-7; D possibly corresponds to TRBD2 (6 bases). The V end was cut by 0 bases, the J end by 6 bases, with 19 bases between. The CDR3 totals 16 residues. Per germline, CDR1 SGHNT and CDR2 YYREEE (reference sequence). The DNA of the CDR3 is TGTGCCAGCAGCTTGGGGTTTGGGAGGTCCCCATCCGAGCAGTACTTC. Protein sequence: CASSLGFGRSPSEQYF.

The chain uses TRBV28 and TRBJ2-2, with D possibly matching TRBD1 (5 bases). The CDR3 contains 15 residues. Trimming removed 4 bases at V and 2 bases at J, with 11 bases between. The germline gives CDR1 MDHEN, CDR2 SYDVKM. The CDR3 nucleotides read TGTGCCAGCAGTTCCCTGACAGTAAACACCGGGGAGCTGTTTTTT. Residues: CASSSLTVNTGELFF. The complete variable domain, with remaining parts taken from reference TRBV28 and TRBJ2-2, reads DVKVTQSSRYLVKRTGEKVFLECVQDMDHENMFWYRQDPGLGLRLIYFSYDVKMKEKGDIPEGYSVSREKKERFSLILESASTNQTSMYLCASSSLTVNTGELFFGEGSRLTVL.

The chain couples TRBV29-1 to TRBJ1-2; D not certain. Germline values: CDR1 SQVTM, CDR2 ANQGSEA. The CDR3 totals 13 residues. V lost 3 bases, J lost 4 bases, and 12 bases lay in between. CDR3 coding DNA: TGCAGCGTTGAGAGTATACCCTCCTATGGCTACACCTTC. Amino acids: CSVESIPSYGYTF. The complete variable domain, with remaining parts taken from reference TRBV29-1 and TRBJ1-2, reads SAVISQKPSRDICQRGTSLTIQCQVDSQVTMMFWYRQQPGQSLTLIATANQGSEATYESGFVIDKFPISRPNLTFSTLTVSNMSPEDSSIYLCSVESIPSYGYTFGSGTRLTVV.

The V gene is TRBV7-9, the J gene TRBJ2-1, with 8 bases aligning to TRBD1. CDR3 length equals 14 residues. The V gene end was trimmed by 5 bases and the J gene end by 10 bases; junction bases not matched to a gene: 10. CDR1 is SEHNR, CDR2 FQNEAQ, per germline (reference sequence). The CDR3 here is CASSLETGASEQFF. The CDR3 coding sequence is TGTGCCAGCAGCCTGGAGACAGGGGCCAGCGAGCAGTTCTTC.

The chain links TRBV6-4 to TRBJ2-5; D is possibly TRBD1 (6 bases). The CDR3 consists of 15 residues. Trimming pared 7 bases from V and 1 base from J, leaving 16 bases between. Germline CDR1 MRHNA, CDR2 SNTAGT. The CDR3 DNA follows: TGTGCCAGCACCTCTTTGTACAGGGCCCAAGAGACCCAGTACTTC. Translation gives CASTSLYRAQETQYF.

This sequence joins TRBV6-1 and TRBJ1-1; the D is unclear. The V gene's germline CDR1 is MNHNS and CDR2 SASEGT. The CDR3 has 13 residues. Trimming took 4 bases from V and 1 from J, leaving 7 bases between them. The DNA of the CDR3 is TGTGCCAGCAGTGTGACAACGAACACTGAAGCTTTCTTT. Translating it yields CASSVTTNTEAFF.

The V and J genes are TRBV28 and TRBJ2-7; no clear D. In germline, CDR1 is MDHEN, CDR2 SYDVKM. Trimming removed 6 bases from V and 2 bases from J, with 17 bases in between. The CDR3 is 15 residues long. The CDR3 region is CASSSFTEDTYEQYF. CDR3 DNA: TGTGCCAGCAGCAGTTTTACAGAAGACACCTACGAGCAGTACTTC.

V is TRBV29-1 and J is TRBJ1-3; 9 nucleotides line up with TRBD1. Germline CDR1 and CDR2: SQVTM and ANQGSEA. J lost 5 bases, V lost 4 bases, and 15 bases had no gene match. This CDR3 spans 17 amino acids. CDR3 residues: CSVGGPTGTGRRNTIYF. The CDR3 DNA follows: TGCAGCGTTGGGGGGCCTACCGGGACAGGGCGAAGAAACACCATATATTTT. The variable domain in full, completed from reference TRBV29-1 and TRBJ1-3, reads SAVISQKPSRDICQRGTSLTIQCQVDSQVTMMFWYRQQPGQSLTLIATANQGSEATYESGFVIDKFPISRPNLTFSTLTVSNMSPEDSSIYLCSVGGPTGTGRRNTIYFGEGSWLTVV.

The V call is TRBV6-5, the J call TRBJ2-1; no reliable D call. From germline, CDR1 is MNHEY and CDR2 SVGAGI. With 8 bases removed from V and 0 bases from J, the gap between germline ends came to 8 bases. The CDR3 contains 13 residues. The CDR3 nucleotides are TGTGCCAGCCCCCAGCGCTCCTACAATGAGCAGTTCTTC. Protein sequence: CASPQRSYNEQFF.

The chain recombines TRBV27 with TRBJ1-1, with D tentatively TRBD1 (6 bases). Trimming removed 5 bases from V and 1 base from J, with 17 bases in between. This CDR3 comprises 16 residues. The germline V gene encodes CDR1 MNHEY and CDR2 SMNVEV (reference sequence). The CDR3 here is CASSPQTGWANTEAFF. Written as DNA, the CDR3 is TGTGCCAGCAGTCCTCAGACAGGCTGGGCGAACACTGAAGCTTTCTTT.

V gene TRBV28 combines with J gene TRBJ2-5; TRBD1 matches at 12 bases. J lost 4 bases, V lost 2 bases, and 2 bases had no gene match. The germline V gene has CDR1 MDHEN and CDR2 SYDVKM. The CDR3 spans 15 residues. The CDR3 nucleotides read TGTGCCAGCAGTTTAGGGACAGGGGGCCGAGAGACCCAGTACTTC. As protein: CASSLGTGGRETQYF.

V and J are TRBV2 and TRBJ1-1, with TRBD1 matching 7 bases. The CDR3 is made up of 15 amino acids. The germline V gene encodes CDR1 SNHLY and CDR2 FYNNEI. Trimming took 5 bases from V and 4 from J; bases not matched to a gene: 10. The CDR3 DNA reads TGTGCCAGCAGTCCGACAGGGCTTGGTGTCACTGAAGCTTTCTTT. This gives the protein CASSPTGLGVTEAFF.

V is TRBV4-2 and J is TRBJ2-7, with D possibly TRBD1 on 6 matching bases. Trimming took off 1 base at V and 7 bases at J, with 14 bases between the two ends. The CDR3 spans 14 residues. Germline CDR1 reads LGHNA; CDR2 reads YNFKEQ. CDR3 residues: CASSQGLGAAEQYF. In DNA, the CDR3 is TGTGCCAGCAGCCAAGGCTTGGGGGCGGCGGAGCAGTACTTC.

The genes are TRBV7-3 and TRBJ2-1; D not certain. V lost 5 bases to trimming and J lost 8 bases, with 22 bases between them. The CDR3 runs to 16 residues. Per the germline V gene, CDR1 is SGHTA and CDR2 is FQGTGA. This CDR3 is CASSLPVGPHHDEQFF. The CDR3 nucleotides read TGTGCCAGCAGCCTCCCGGTGGGCCCCCATCACGATGAGCAGTTCTTC.

The rearrangement uses TRBV9 and TRBJ2-2, with D perhaps matching TRBD1 (5 bases). The CDR3 runs 15 residues. The V gene's germline CDR1 is SGDLS and CDR2 YYNGEE. V lost 0 bases and J 6 bases, leaving 12 bases between the germline ends. The CDR3 sequence: CASSVEGAIPGELFF. CDR3 coding DNA: TGTGCCAGCAGCGTAGAAGGGGCCATACCCGGGGAGCTGTTTTTT.

The chain employs TRBV28 and TRBJ1-2; TRBD1 agrees at 7 bases. The CDR3 contains 13 residues. With V trimmed by 3 bases and J by 4 bases, 2 bases remained unmatched. Germline V gives CDR1 MDHEN, CDR2 SYDVKM. The DNA for the CDR3 is TGTGCCAGCAGTTTTAGGGACAGCTATGGCTACACCTTC. Its translation is CASSFRDSYGYTF.